This entry is about one TCR beta chain. The repertoire was sequenced with immunoSEQ multiplex PCR; TCRdb's copy has only in-frame clones and lacks some. This sample has 90,000 to 120,000 clones; more than 80% occur once, and the top ten carry roughly 32%. This sample is drawn from a study of blood T cell repertoires in COVID-19. This CDR3 has 14 residues. The J segment lost 5 bases and the V segment lost 4 bases, leaving 6 bases of the junction unmatched. The germline gives CDR1 LNHDA, CDR2 SQIVND (reference sequence). The rearrangement joins TRBV19 to TRBJ2-5, with 8 bases matching TRBD1. Material for sequencing was peripheral blood. This sequence originates from a woman older than 75 with acute or convalescent COVID-19. The CDR3 DNA is TGTGCCAGTAGTAGGACAGGGCTTGGGGAGACCCAGTACTTC. It is translated as CASSRTGLGETQYF. Filled out from reference TRBV19 and TRBJ2-5, the complete variable domain reads DGGITQSPKYLFRKEGQNVTLSCEQNLNHDAMYWYRQDPGQGLRLIYYSQIVNDFQKGDIAEGYSVSREKKESFPLTVTSAQKNPTAFYLCASSRTGLGETQYFGPGTRLLVL.